The 14 T cell receptor beta chains given below trace back to one sample, sequenced in a study of cytomegalovirus exposure and HLA in healthy donors. Produced via immunoSEQ multiplex PCR; TCRdb's table is partial and in-frame only. This sample has about 130,000 clones, with about 87% found just once. Sample: PBMCs. The receptors shown here come from a woman aged 30 to 39 in good health and CMV-seropositive.

V gene TRBV5-5 combines with J gene TRBJ2-7, with D perhaps matching TRBD1 (6 bases). V dropped 0 bases and J dropped 4 bases, with 11 bases sitting between them. CDR1 and CDR2 (germline): SGHKS, YYEKEE (reference sequence). The CDR3 loop spans 14 amino acids. The CDR3 bases are TGTGCCAGCAGCTTGGCGGGACAACTTTACGAGCAGTACTTC. It encodes CASSLAGQLYEQYF. Full variable domain (rest looked up from reference TRBV5-5 and TRBJ2-7): DAGVTQSPTHLIKTRGQQVTLRCSPISGHKSVSWYQQVLGQGPQFIFQYYEKEERGRGNFPDRFSARQFPNYSSELNVNALLLGDSALYLCASSLAGQLYEQYFGPGTRLTVT.

The chain uses TRBV5-1 and TRBJ2-1; maybe TRBD2 (6 bases). In germline, CDR1 is SGHRS, CDR2 YFSETQ. The CDR3 is 14 residues long. Between the trimmed V and J ends, which lost 2 bases and 5 bases, there was a span of 11 bases. In DNA, the CDR3 is TGCGCCAGCAGCTTTTCCGGGAGCGACAATGAGCAGTTCTTC. It codes for CASSFSGSDNEQFF.

The chain is built from TRBV15 and TRBJ1-5; D gene ambiguous. Trimming took 1 base from V and 4 from J, leaving 8 bases between them. CDR1 is LNHNV, CDR2 YYDKDF, per germline (reference sequence). CDR3 length equals 14 residues. This CDR3 reads CATSRAGRNQPQHF. The CDR3 DNA is TGTGCCACCAGCAGAGCCGGCAGGAATCAGCCCCAGCATTTT.

The chain couples TRBV5-1 to TRBJ2-2; D may be TRBD1 (5 bases). The CDR3 is 16 residues long. Germline lookup yields CDR1 SGHRS and CDR2 YFSETQ. Between the trimmed V and J ends, which lost 0 bases and 0 bases, there was a span of 9 bases. The CDR3 nucleotides read TGCGCCAGCAGCTTGGCCCCAGGGACGAACACCGGGGAGCTGTTTTTT. Encoded protein: CASSLAPGTNTGELFF.

CDR3 nucleotides: TGCGCCAGCAGCTTGGGCCCTGGACAGACCTACGAGCAGTACTTC. It yields the protein CASSLGPGQTYEQYF. V and J are TRBV5-1 and TRBJ2-7; tentatively, D is TRBD1 (6 bases). Germline CDR1 is SGHRS and CDR2 is YFSETQ. The CDR3 has 15 residues. V was pared by 0 bases and J by 2 bases, with 12 bases between.

V usage is TRBV28 and J usage is TRBJ1-2; tentative D call: TRBD1 (6 bases). V was cut by 4 bases and J by 4 bases, with 16 bases left in between. CDR1 MDHEN and CDR2 SYDVKM come from the germline V gene. CDR3 length: 15 amino acids. This CDR3 reads CASSSPGADFYGYTF. The CDR3 DNA reads TGTGCCAGCAGTTCTCCAGGGGCCGACTTCTATGGCTACACCTTC.

The CDR3: CASSPGTSVYEQYF. CDR3 coding DNA: TGTGCCAGCTCCCCCGGGACTAGCGTATACGAGCAGTACTTC. The chain has TRBV27 and TRBJ2-7; 10 nucleotides align to TRBD2. Germline V CDR1 and CDR2: MNHEY, SMNVEV (reference sequence). J was trimmed by 4 bases and V by 8 bases; bases with no gene match: 8. The length of the CDR3 is 14 residues.

The rearrangement links TRBV6-1 to TRBJ2-7; D is perhaps TRBD1 (5 bases). Between the trimmed V and J ends, which lost 7 bases and 5 bases, there was a span of 18 bases. CDR1 and CDR2 from the germline V gene are MNHNS and SASEGT. The CDR3 contains 14 residues. The CDR3 coding sequence is TGTGCCAGCACCCCACCGGCAGGGATGCACGAGCAGTACTTC. It encodes CASTPPAGMHEQYF.

The J gene is TRBJ1-4, the V gene TRBV13, with 7 bases matching TRBD1. Trimming took 4 bases from V and 7 from J; bases not matched to a gene: 6. Per germline, CDR1 PRHDT and CDR2 FYEKMQ (reference sequence). The CDR3 spans 14 residues. CDR3 sequence (DNA): TGTGCCAGCAGCTCCGGGACAGATGGTGAAAAACTGTTTTTT. It encodes CASSSGTDGEKLFF.

This clone was seen once. This chain links TRBV5-1 with TRBJ2-5; no clear D gene. In germline, CDR1 is SGHRS, CDR2 YFSETQ. The CDR3 is 16 amino acids. The V and J ends lost 4 bases and 0 bases respectively, with 16 bases between them. The DNA of the CDR3 is TGCGCCAGCAGCCGAGGCCTTCTGATGTACCAAGAGACCCAGTACTTC. It encodes CASSRGLLMYQETQYF.

The chain employs TRBV2 and TRBJ2-2; 13 bases align to TRBD2. CDR1 and CDR2 from the germline V gene are SNHLY and FYNNEI. The V segment lost 4 bases and the J segment 5 bases; nucleotides outside the gene matches: 1. The CDR3 length is 15 residues. The CDR3 protein is CASSGGLAGTGELFF. The CDR3 region has the DNA TGTGCCAGCAGTGGGGGACTAGCGGGAACCGGGGAGCTGTTTTTT.

V gene TRBV27 combines with J gene TRBJ2-7; 10 positions match TRBD2. Looked up from germline, CDR1 is MNHEY and CDR2 is SMNVEV (reference sequence). Trimming at V came to 5 bases and at J to 4 bases, leaving 11 bases not matched to a gene. CDR3 length equals 16 residues. CDR3 sequence (DNA): TGTGCCAGCAGTCCGACGGACAGCGGGAGGGTGTACGAGCAGTACTTC. It codes for CASSPTDSGRVYEQYF.

This rearrangement joins TRBV7-6 to TRBJ2-3; tentative D call: TRBD2 (6 bases). Trimming took 5 bases from V and 1 from J, leaving 16 bases between them. This CDR3 contains 16 residues. The germline V gene has CDR1 SGHVS and CDR2 FNYEAQ. CDR3 DNA sequence: TGTGCCAGCAGCGGTGACTCGGCGGGACGCACAGATACGCAGTATTTT. This encodes CASSGDSAGRTDTQYF. Looking up the rest from reference TRBV7-6 and TRBJ2-3 gives the full variable domain: GAGVSQSPRYKVTKRGQDVALRCDPISGHVSLYWYRQALGQGPEFLTYFNYEAQQDKSGLPNDRFSAERPEGSISTLTIQRTEQRDSAMYRCASSGDSAGRTDTQYFGPGTRLTVL.

The rearrangement joins TRBV6-6 to TRBJ2-5; the match to TRBD2 covers 8 bases. This CDR3 is built from 15 residues. Trimming took 2 bases from V and 4 from J; bases not matched to a gene: 6. Germline CDR1 MNHNY, CDR2 SVGAGI (reference sequence). CDR3 sequence: CASSYDTGGSETQYF. The CDR3 DNA reads TGTGCCAGCAGTTACGACACGGGAGGGTCAGAGACCCAGTACTTC.